Below, 25 T cell receptor beta chains from the same sample are listed, as sequenced in a study of human T cells and chemical hapten exposure (dated by TCRdb to 2020 to 2022). Library preparation was by RACE. The sequencing machine was a NextSeq 500. Starting from the raw public reads, TCRdb applied fastp trimming at Q25, assembled clones with MiXCR and retained in-frame beta chains. Entries are consolidated by CDR3 protein sequence, retaining the most common genes and DNA. Within this sample are 180,000 or so distinct CDR3 sequences, with more than 20% of them counted one time only. The top ten constitute approximately 6.4% of the sample. What the time point label conveys for this sample: patch test 1, 2 weeks after DPC sensitization. The treatment or condition label for this specimen denotes: therapeutic diphenylcyclopropenone sensitization with weekly scalp DPC. This specimen was whole blood, taken in connection with sensitization to the hapten diphenylcyclopropenone (DPC). The receptors come from a woman in her 50s with alopecia areata. Some clones in this sample may be carry-over from other donors' samples.

The chain carries TRBV29-1 and TRBJ2-1; D call uncertain. Trimming left V 3 bases short and J 3 bases short, with 9 bases between. The CDR3 is made up of 13 amino acids. Germline CDR1 reads SQVTM; CDR2 reads ANQGSEA. The CDR3 DNA reads TGCAGCGTTGATGACATTATCTACAATGAGCAGTTCTTC. This codes for CSVDDIIYNEQFF.

This clonotype was detected a few times. This sequence joins TRBV5-6 and TRBJ2-3, with 8 bases matching TRBD1. CDR1 and CDR2 from the germline V gene are SGHDT and YYEEEE. The CDR3 spans 16 residues. The V segment lost 4 bases and the J segment 1 base; nucleotides outside the gene matches: 8. CDR3 sequence: CASSPDRAAGTDTQYF. The CDR3 DNA sequence: TGTGCCAGCAGCCCGGACAGGGCCGCTGGCACAGATACGCAGTATTTT.

In its sample, this clonotype was seen a few times. The chain employs TRBV5-1 and TRBJ2-1, with TRBD2 matching over 11 bases. This CDR3 region has 16 residues. Germline-derived CDR1 and CDR2 are SGHRS and YFSETQ. J was trimmed by 12 bases and V by 4 bases; bases with no gene match: 15. The CDR3 region has the DNA TGCGCCAGCAGCAGACTAGCGGGGACCCATACAATGAGGCAGTTCTTC. Residues: CASSRLAGTHTMRQFF.

This chain uses TRBV3-1 with TRBJ2-1, with 8 bases fitting TRBD2. V lost 1 base, J lost 4 bases, and 3 bases stayed unmatched. Germline CDR1 LGHDT, CDR2 YNNKEL (reference sequence). The CDR3 has 15 residues. The CDR3 DNA is TGTGCCAGCAGCCAAGGTCTAGCGGGTTACAATGAGCAGTTCTTC. This sequence encodes CASSQGLAGYNEQFF.

This chain joins TRBV4-2 and TRBJ1-1, with 7 bases fitting TRBD1. CDR1 and CDR2 from the germline V gene are LGHNA and YNFKEQ. The CDR3 has 16 amino acids. The V segment lost 0 bases and the J segment 5 bases; nucleotides outside the gene matches: 9. Here the CDR3 DNA reads TGTGCCAGCAGCCAAGAAATCGGGACAGCCGTGACTGAAGCTTTCTTT. As protein: CASSQEIGTAVTEAFF.

This clonotype showed up just a few times. The chain uses TRBV28 and TRBJ2-3, with 7 bases that match TRBD1. The CDR3 sequence is 18 residues long. Trimming cost V 2 bases and J 6 bases; bases outside gene matches: 17. Germline loops: CDR1 MDHEN, CDR2 SYDVKM. The CDR3 coding sequence is TGTGCCAGCAGTTTAGCCGGGACAGCTGATACCTCGGGGGATACGCAGTATTTT. This gives the protein CASSLAGTADTSGDTQYF. The full variable domain, its missing parts supplied by reference TRBV28 and TRBJ2-3, is DVKVTQSSRYLVKRTGEKVFLECVQDMDHENMFWYRQDPGLGLRLIYFSYDVKMKEKGDIPEGYSVSREKKERFSLILESASTNQTSMYLCASSLAGTADTSGDTQYFGPGTRLTVL.

This clonotype was observed many times. V is TRBV24-1 and J is TRBJ2-1, with 10 nucleotides matching TRBD1. The CDR3 is 15 residues long. V was pared by 3 bases and J by 4 bases, with 2 bases of the junction left unmatched. In germline, CDR1 is KGHDR, CDR2 SFDVKD. For the CDR3, the DNA is TGTGCCACCAGTGATATGGACAGGGGGTACAATGAGCAGTTCTTC. Residues: CATSDMDRGYNEQFF.

The V call is TRBV4-2, the J call TRBJ1-4, with a tentative D call TRBD1 (5 bases). The CDR3 extends over 14 amino acids. V was cut by 5 bases and J by 5 bases, with 12 bases left in between. Germline assignment: CDR1 LGHNA and CDR2 YNFKEQ. Here the CDR3 reads CASSWGRTNEKLFF. In nucleotides, the CDR3 is TGTGCCAGCAGCTGGGGACGGACCAATGAAAAACTGTTTTTT.

The gene calls are TRBV29-1 and TRBJ2-2; D remains ambiguous. CDR3 length: 12 residues. Trimming stripped 4 bases from V and 7 bases from J, with 10 bases between. CDR1 is SQVTM and CDR2 is ANQGSEA in the germline V gene. CDR3 loop: CSVGEFNGELFF. The CDR3 DNA follows: TGCAGCGTTGGAGAGTTCAACGGGGAGCTGTTTTTT.

J is TRBJ2-7 and V is TRBV20-1; D is possibly TRBD2 (5 bases). The V end was cut by 6 bases, the J end by 3 bases, with 15 bases between. Germline V CDR1 and CDR2: DFQATT, SNEGSKA (reference sequence). This CDR3 has 13 amino acids. The CDR3 reads CSARTSRGYEQYF. The CDR3 DNA reads TGCAGTGCGCGGACTTCTCGGGGCTACGAGCAGTACTTC.

At least ten counts were recorded for this clonotype. The chain carries TRBV7-8 and TRBJ2-3, with no clear D. Germline-derived CDR1 and CDR2 are SGHVS and FQNEAQ. Trimming shortened V by 6 bases and J by 0 bases, and 13 bases separated the two germline ends. The CDR3 loop spans 15 amino acids. This CDR3 is CASRNLGESTDTQYF. The CDR3 DNA is TGTGCCAGCAGGAATCTTGGGGAAAGCACAGATACGCAGTATTTT.

This clonotype was detected only a few times. CDR3 sequence (DNA): TGTGCCAGCACCAAGGGGGGGCCCGGGACTGAAGCTTTCTTT. Translating gives CASTKGGPGTEAFF. The V and J genes are TRBV6-1 and TRBJ1-1; a weak D match, TRBD1 (6 bases). Germline CDR1 and CDR2: MNHNS and SASEGT. The CDR3 is 14 amino acids. V lost 7 bases and J lost 5, with 17 bases in between.

The CDR3 loop reads CAWDSNEKLFF. The CDR3 nucleotides read TGTGCCTGGGACAGCAATGAAAAACTGTTTTTT. J is TRBJ1-4 and V is TRBV30; maybe TRBD1 (5 bases). Trimming took off 5 bases at V and 5 bases at J, with 6 bases between the two ends. This CDR3 is 11 amino acids long. Germline V gene lookup returns CDR1 GTSNPN and CDR2 SVGIG (reference sequence).

This chain connects TRBV28 to TRBJ2-7; D not resolved. Germline V gene data show CDR1 as MDHEN and CDR2 as SYDVKM. With 4 bases removed from V and 1 base from J, the gap between germline ends came to 11 bases. This CDR3 is 14 amino acids long. This CDR3 reads CASSSPGQSYEQYF. The CDR3 DNA reads as TGTGCCAGCAGTTCCCCGGGCCAGTCCTACGAGCAGTACTTC.

This clonotype has a count of ten or more. V usage is TRBV9 and J usage is TRBJ2-5; a possible D gene is TRBD2 (6 bases). The CDR3 consists of 16 residues. Trimming stripped 4 bases from V and 4 bases from J, with 20 bases between. Germline assignment: CDR1 SGDLS and CDR2 YYNGEE. Written as DNA, the CDR3 is TGTGCCAGCAGCCCGCGGGATGAGGGTTATGGAGAGACCCAGTACTTC. Its translation: CASSPRDEGYGETQYF.

The CDR3 DNA reads TGCGCCAGCAGCTTGTTCACTATGAACACTGAAGCTTTCTTT. Translated: CASSLFTMNTEAFF. This chain connects TRBV5-1 to TRBJ1-1, with D uncertain. The V gene lost 1 base and the J gene lost 0 bases, with 7 bases spanning the gap. The V gene's germline CDR1 is SGHRS and CDR2 YFSETQ. The CDR3 is 14 amino acids.

This chain uses TRBV19 with TRBJ2-6; D uncertain. V was clipped by 7 bases and J by 4 bases, with 11 bases between them. The germline gives CDR1 LNHDA, CDR2 SQIVND (reference sequence). The CDR3 length is 14 residues. CDR3 sequence: CASIRTAGANVLTF. CDR3 DNA sequence: TGTGCCAGTATCAGGACGGCCGGGGCCAACGTCCTGACTTTC.

This chain uses TRBV9 with TRBJ2-2; D uncertain. This CDR3 has 13 amino acids. The germline V and J ends were trimmed by 3 bases and 4 bases, with 7 bases remaining between them. CDR1 SGDLS and CDR2 YYNGEE come from the germline V gene. The chain's CDR3 is CASSEGPTGELFF. CDR3 DNA sequence: TGTGCCAGCAGCGAGGGCCCCACCGGGGAGCTGTTTTTT.

This clonotype was counted only a few times. The rearrangement links TRBV28 to TRBJ2-1; the D gene is possibly TRBD2 (5 bases). The germline V gene has CDR1 MDHEN and CDR2 SYDVKM. Trimming took off 5 bases at V and 0 bases at J, with 14 bases between the two ends. The CDR3 runs 16 residues. CDR3 DNA sequence: TGTGCCAGCAGTGTCCCACTAGGCAGCTCCTACAATGAGCAGTTCTTC. Amino acids: CASSVPLGSSYNEQFF.

The chain is built from TRBV10-2 and TRBJ2-1, with D maybe TRBD1 (5 bases). The V gene's germline CDR1 is WSHSY and CDR2 SAAADI. Trimming removed 2 bases at V and 6 bases at J, with 14 bases between. The CDR3 totals 15 residues. CDR3 protein: CASSEGRAFGNEQFF. As DNA, the CDR3 is TGCGCCAGCAGTGAGGGCAGGGCCTTTGGCAATGAGCAGTTCTTC.

This clonotype showed up just a few times. The chain combines TRBV29-1 with TRBJ1-2; 8 nucleotides match TRBD1. CDR1 SQVTM and CDR2 ANQGSEA come from the germline V gene. The CDR3 runs to 13 residues. V was clipped by 5 bases and J by 9 bases; unmatched bases: 11. The CDR3 reads CSVPARDRTRYTF. In DNA, the CDR3 is TGCAGCGTTCCAGCCCGGGACAGGACCCGCTACACCTTC.

This clonotype was seen more than once but under ten times. This chain joins TRBV2 and TRBJ2-4; D gene unclear. Trimming removed 5 bases from V and 8 bases from J, with 7 bases in between. CDR3 length: 11 amino acids. CDR1 and CDR2 from the germline V gene are SNHLY and FYNNEI. The CDR3, as DNA: TGTGCCAGCAGTCCTCTATACATTCAGTACTTC. Protein: CASSPLYIQYF. Combining the CDR3 with reference TRBV2 and TRBJ2-4 gives the whole variable domain EPEVTQTPSHQVTQMGQEVILRCVPISNHLYFYWYRQILGQKVEFLVSFYNNEISEKSEIFDDQFSVERPDGSNFTLKIRSTKLEDSAMYFCASSPLYIQYFGAGTRLSVL.

The V call is TRBV5-1, the J call TRBJ1-5, with a weak D call TRBD1 (5 bases). Germline V lookup: CDR1 SGHRS, CDR2 YFSETQ. Trimming pared 4 bases from V and 0 bases from J, leaving 14 bases between. CDR3 length: 16 amino acids. CDR3 in DNA: TGCGCCAGCAGCCATTGGGTGGGGCGTAGCAATCAGCCCCAGCATTTT. Its translation is CASSHWVGRSNQPQHF.

The CDR3 loop reads CSARGVATSVDTQYF. The CDR3 DNA sequence: TGCAGTGCTAGAGGGGTGGCGACTAGCGTGGATACGCAGTATTTT. The rearrangement links TRBV20-1 to TRBJ2-3; 8 bases fit TRBD2. V lost 1 base, J lost 6 bases, and 9 bases stayed unmatched. From germline, CDR1 is DFQATT and CDR2 SNEGSKA (reference sequence). This CDR3 has 15 residues.

This clonotype was detected a few times. One junction end disagrees with the germline gene, perhaps due to a read error. V gene TRBV20-1 combines with J gene TRBJ2-1, with TRBD2 matching 8 bases. In germline, CDR1 is DFQATT, CDR2 SNEGSKA (reference sequence). The CDR3 has 13 amino acids. CDR3 sequence (DNA): TGCAGTCCTAGTAGCGGGGATCCCAATGAGCAGTTCTTC. This encodes CSPSSGDPNEQFF.